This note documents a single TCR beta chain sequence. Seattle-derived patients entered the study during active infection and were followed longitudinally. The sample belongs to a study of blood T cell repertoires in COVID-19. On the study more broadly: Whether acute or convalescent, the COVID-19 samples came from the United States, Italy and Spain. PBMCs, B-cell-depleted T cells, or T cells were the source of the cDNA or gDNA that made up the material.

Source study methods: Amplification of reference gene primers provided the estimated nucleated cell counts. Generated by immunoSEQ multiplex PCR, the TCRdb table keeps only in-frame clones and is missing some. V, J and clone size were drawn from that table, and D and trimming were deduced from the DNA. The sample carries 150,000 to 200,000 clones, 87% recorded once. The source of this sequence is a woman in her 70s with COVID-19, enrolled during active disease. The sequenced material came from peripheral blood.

CDR3 protein: CASSYSSRDRSYEQYF. CDR3 bases: TGTGCCAGCAGTTACTCGAGCCGGGACAGGTCCTACGAGCAGTACTTC. J is TRBJ2-7 and V is TRBV6-6, with 8 bases aligning to TRBD1. Losses at the gene ends were 0 bases for V and 1 base for J; bases not matched to a gene: 5. Germline-derived CDR1 and CDR2 are MNHNY and SVGAGI (reference sequence). CDR3 length: 16 residues.